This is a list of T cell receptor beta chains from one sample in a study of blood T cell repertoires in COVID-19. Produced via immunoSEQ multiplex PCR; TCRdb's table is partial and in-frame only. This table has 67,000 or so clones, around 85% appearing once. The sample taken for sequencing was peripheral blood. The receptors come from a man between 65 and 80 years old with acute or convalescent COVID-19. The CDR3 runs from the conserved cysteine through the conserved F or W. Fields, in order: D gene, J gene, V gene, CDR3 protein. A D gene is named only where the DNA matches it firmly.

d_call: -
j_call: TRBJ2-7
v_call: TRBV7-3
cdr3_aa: CASSSTGSPYEQYF

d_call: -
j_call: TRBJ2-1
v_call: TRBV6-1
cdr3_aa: CASSDIGRRLIDEQFF

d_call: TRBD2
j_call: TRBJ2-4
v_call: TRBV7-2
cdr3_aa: CASSLVPSGSKNIQYF

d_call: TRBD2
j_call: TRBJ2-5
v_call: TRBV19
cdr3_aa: CASSTRLAGNQETQYF

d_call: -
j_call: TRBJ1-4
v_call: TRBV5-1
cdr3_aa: CASSLADEKLFF

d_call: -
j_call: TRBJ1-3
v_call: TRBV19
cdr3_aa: CASSAGVSGNTIYF

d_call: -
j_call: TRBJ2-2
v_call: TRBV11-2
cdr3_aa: CASSFVQGGTGELFF

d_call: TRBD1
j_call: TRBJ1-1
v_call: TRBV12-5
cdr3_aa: CASGPAQGENTEAFF

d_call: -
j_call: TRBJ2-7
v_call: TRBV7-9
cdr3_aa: CASTFAASYEQYF

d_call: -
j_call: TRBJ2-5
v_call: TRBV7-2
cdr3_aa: CASSQKGIQVGQETQYF

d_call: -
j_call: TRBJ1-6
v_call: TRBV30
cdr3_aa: CAWSRQVESPLHF

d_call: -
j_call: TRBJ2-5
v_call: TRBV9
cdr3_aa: CASSTQPMAGETQYF

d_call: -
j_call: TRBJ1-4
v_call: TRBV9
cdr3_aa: CASSPQQGIGEKLFF

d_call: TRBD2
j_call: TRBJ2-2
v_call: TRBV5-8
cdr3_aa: CASSLAGANTGELFF

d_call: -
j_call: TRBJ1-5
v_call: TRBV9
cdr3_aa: CASSALGQMDQPQHF

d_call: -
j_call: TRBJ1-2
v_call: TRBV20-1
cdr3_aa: CSAQFSYGYTF

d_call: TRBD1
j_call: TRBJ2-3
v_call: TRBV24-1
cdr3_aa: CATSDFTRGQGAADTQYF

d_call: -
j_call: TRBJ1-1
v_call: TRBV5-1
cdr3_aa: CASSQQNTEAFF

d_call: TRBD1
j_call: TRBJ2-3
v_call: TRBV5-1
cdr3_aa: CASSFGGQGGDTQYF

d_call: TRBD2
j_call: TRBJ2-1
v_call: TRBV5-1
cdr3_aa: CASSLAGGGRNEQFF

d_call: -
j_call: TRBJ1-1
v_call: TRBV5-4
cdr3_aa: CASSLYLQENTEAFF

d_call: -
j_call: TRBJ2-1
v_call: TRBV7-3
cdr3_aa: CASRRMVGHEQFF

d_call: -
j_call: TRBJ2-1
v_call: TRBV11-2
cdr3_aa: CASSWGKGGYNEQFF

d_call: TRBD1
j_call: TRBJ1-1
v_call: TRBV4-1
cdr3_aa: CASSPGERGRDEAFF

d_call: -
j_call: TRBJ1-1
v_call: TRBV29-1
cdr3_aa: CSVLQGRFTEAFF

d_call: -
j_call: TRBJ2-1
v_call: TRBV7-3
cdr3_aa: CASSLAQSNYNEQFF

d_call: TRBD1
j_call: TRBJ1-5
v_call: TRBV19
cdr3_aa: CASSVLTGTVRQPQHF

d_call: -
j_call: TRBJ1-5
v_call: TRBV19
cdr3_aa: CASSIAGGAGGNQPQHF

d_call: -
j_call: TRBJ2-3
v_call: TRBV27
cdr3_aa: CASFQQGLPADTQYF

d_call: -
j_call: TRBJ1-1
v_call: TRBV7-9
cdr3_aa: CASSFEGGVNTEAFF

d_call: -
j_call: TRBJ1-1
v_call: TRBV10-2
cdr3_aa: CASSSGQIMNTEAFF

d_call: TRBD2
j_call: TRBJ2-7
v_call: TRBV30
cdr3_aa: CAWTTSGRNEQYF

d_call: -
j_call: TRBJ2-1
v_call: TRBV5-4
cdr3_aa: CASSRRGGNEQFF

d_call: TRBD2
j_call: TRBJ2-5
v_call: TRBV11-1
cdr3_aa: CASSEGGGRREETQYF

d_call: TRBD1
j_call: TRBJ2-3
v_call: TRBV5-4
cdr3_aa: CASSVQGNTDTQYF

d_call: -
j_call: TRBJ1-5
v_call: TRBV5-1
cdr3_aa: CASSLDGTTANQPQHF

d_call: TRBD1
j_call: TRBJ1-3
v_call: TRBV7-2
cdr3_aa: CASSQDRWENTIYF

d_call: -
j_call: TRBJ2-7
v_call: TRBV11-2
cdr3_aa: CASSWVGGNEQYF

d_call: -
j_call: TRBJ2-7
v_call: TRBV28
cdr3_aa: CASSSEGVRGDF

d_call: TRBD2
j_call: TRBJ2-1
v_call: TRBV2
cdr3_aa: CASSGAAGFKDNEQFF

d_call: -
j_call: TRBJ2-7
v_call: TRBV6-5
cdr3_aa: CASTVRGTDEQYF

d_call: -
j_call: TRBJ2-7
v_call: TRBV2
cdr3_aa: CASSPSVGLYEQYF

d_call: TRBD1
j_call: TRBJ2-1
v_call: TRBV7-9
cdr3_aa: CASSFSLGRTGVYNEQFF

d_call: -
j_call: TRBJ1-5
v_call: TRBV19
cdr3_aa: CASSRTQSNQPQHF

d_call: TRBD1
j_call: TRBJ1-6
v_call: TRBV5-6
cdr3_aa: CASSSPDRGRSSLHF

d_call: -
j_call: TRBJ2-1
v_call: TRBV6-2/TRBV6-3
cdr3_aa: CASSYFPAESYNEQFF

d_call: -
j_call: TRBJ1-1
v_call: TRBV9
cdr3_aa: CASSPLMGRMNTEAFF

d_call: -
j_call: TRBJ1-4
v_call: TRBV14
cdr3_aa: CASSQANRTNEKLFF

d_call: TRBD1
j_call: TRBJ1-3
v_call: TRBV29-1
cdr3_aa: CSAMGQGSSGNTIYF

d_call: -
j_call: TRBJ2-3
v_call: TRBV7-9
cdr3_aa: CASSLGEDTVGDTQYF

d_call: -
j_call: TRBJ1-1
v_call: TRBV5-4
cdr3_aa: CASSLAGGNTEAFF

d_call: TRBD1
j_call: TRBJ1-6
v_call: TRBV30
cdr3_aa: CAWSRTGQYNSPLHF

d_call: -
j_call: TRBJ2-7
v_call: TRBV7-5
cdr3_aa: CARSQYLGGEQYF